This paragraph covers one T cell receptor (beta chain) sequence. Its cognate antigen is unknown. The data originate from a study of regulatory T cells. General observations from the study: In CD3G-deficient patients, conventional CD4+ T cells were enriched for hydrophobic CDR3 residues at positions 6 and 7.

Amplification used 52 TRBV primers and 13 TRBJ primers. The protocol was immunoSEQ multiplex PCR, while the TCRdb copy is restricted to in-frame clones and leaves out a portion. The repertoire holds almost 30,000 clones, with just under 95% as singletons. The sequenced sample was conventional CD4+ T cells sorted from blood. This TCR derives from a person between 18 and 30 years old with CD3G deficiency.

CDR3 residues: CASSRTSGRTSDEQFF. Here the CDR3 DNA reads TGTGCCAGTAGTAGGACTAGCGGGAGGACCTCGGATGAGCAGTTCTTC. The rearrangement links TRBV19 to TRBJ2-1, with TRBD2 matching over 14 bases. Germline lookup yields CDR1 LNHDA and CDR2 SQIVND (reference sequence). The trim removed 4 bases at V and 8 bases at J, leaving 7 bases unmatched. The CDR3 totals 16 residues.